This T cell receptor beta chain was retrieved from a study of T-cell memory formation after mild COVID-19. Study-wide background: TCR clustering was largely donor specific.

TCRdb analysed the 5' RACE reads with MiXCR anew, one entry per CDR3 protein. The table lists about 280,000 distinct CDR3 sequences, 7% to 10% of them singletons. This clonotype was recorded many times. Germline CDR1 reads SGHRS; CDR2 reads YFSETQ. CDR3 size: 14 residues. The V end was cut by 1 base, the J end by 1 base, with 8 bases between. The gene calls are TRBV5-1 and TRBJ2-5; no clear D gene. The sample taken for sequencing was PBMCs or a T cell subset sorted from them (not recorded which). This receptor was taken from a man aged 18 to 30 who had mild COVID-19 (a few samples of this study predate the infection). Cell type and time point are not known. DNA of the CDR3: TGCGCCAGCAGCTTGACGGCAGGCCAAGAGACCCAGTACTTC. As protein: CASSLTAGQETQYF.